Following are 14 T cell receptor beta chains from one sample sequenced in a study of CD8 T cells in Susac syndrome. The RNA input was about 0.5 to 1 ug, and it was reverse transcribed with random hexamers. MiXCR, run by TCRdb on the immunoSEQ multiplex PCR reads, gives a single entry per CDR3 protein. The table lists about 180,000 distinct CDR3 sequences, 90% to 95% of them singletons. What was sequenced was CD4+ T cells from PBMCs. The receptors originated from a human donor with multiple sclerosis.

V usage is TRBV7-2 and J usage is TRBJ2-7, with D uncertain. The germline V gene encodes CDR1 SGHTA and CDR2 FQGNSA. The CDR3 spans 15 residues. V lost 5 bases to trimming and J lost 2 bases, with 16 bases between them. The CDR3, as DNA: TGTGCCAGCAGCATTAGACCGGGCCAGACCTACGAGCAGTACTTC. It translates to CASSIRPGQTYEQYF.

This chain links TRBV28 with TRBJ1-2; D perhaps matches TRBD1 (6 bases). CDR3 length: 12 residues. Trimming shortened V by 5 bases and J by 7 bases, and 11 bases separated the two germline ends. In germline, CDR1 is MDHEN, CDR2 SYDVKM. CDR3 protein: CASSLGQTGYTF. The CDR3 nucleotides read TGTGCCAGCAGTCTCGGACAGACTGGCTACACCTTC.

The chain joins TRBV28 to TRBJ2-7; no reliable D call. The CDR3 has 13 residues. The V gene's germline CDR1 is MDHEN and CDR2 SYDVKM. With 6 bases removed from V and 3 bases from J, the gap between germline ends came to 12 bases. The CDR3 region is CASRREWGYEQYF. The CDR3 DNA reads TGTGCCAGCAGGCGAGAATGGGGCTACGAGCAGTACTTC.

J is TRBJ1-5 and V is TRBV20-1, with D possibly TRBD1 on 6 matching bases. This CDR3 has 15 residues. With 4 bases removed from V and 7 bases from J, the gap between germline ends came to 20 bases. Germline V gene lookup returns CDR1 DFQATT and CDR2 SNEGSKA (reference sequence). The DNA of the CDR3 is TGCAGTGCTACGCCTACAGGGTCTCTCTCACAGCCCCAGCATTTT. As protein: CSATPTGSLSQPQHF.

This clonotype was detected only a few times. The chain couples TRBV12-3 or TRBV12-4 to TRBJ2-5, with TRBD2 as a possible D gene (6 bases). The V end was cut by 6 bases, the J end by 5 bases, with 10 bases between. This CDR3 contains 12 residues. CDR3 in amino acids: CASSRGSETQYF. CDR3 nucleotide sequence: TGTGCCAGCAGCCGGGGGTCGGAGACCCAGTACTTC.

This chain joins TRBV12-3 or TRBV12-4 and TRBJ2-3; 9 bases are a match to TRBD2. V lost 1 base and J lost 6; bases outside the gene matches: 2. This CDR3 spans 14 amino acids. The CDR3 sequence: CASSLGTSDDTQYF. The CDR3 DNA follows: TGTGCCAGCAGTTTAGGGACTAGCGATGATACGCAGTATTTT.

The gene calls are TRBV16 and TRBJ2-7; no clear D gene. The CDR3 is made up of 15 amino acids. The V gene lost 0 bases and the J gene lost 0 bases, with 9 bases spanning the gap. Germline-derived CDR1 and CDR2 are KGHSY and FQNENV. For the CDR3, the DNA is TGTGCCAGCAGCCAATCGAGGCATTTCTCCTACGAGCAGTACTTC. It yields the protein CASSQSRHFSYEQYF.

The CDR3 spells CSASDRGWNNSPLHF. DNA of the CDR3: TGCAGTGCTTCCGACAGGGGATGGAATAATTCACCCCTCCACTTT. This chain joins TRBV20-1 and TRBJ1-6, with TRBD1 identical over 8 bases. Germline V gives CDR1 DFQATT, CDR2 SNEGSKA (reference sequence). The CDR3 length is 15 residues. Trimming at V came to 5 bases and at J to 5 bases, leaving 8 bases not matched to a gene.

V gene TRBV20-1 combines with J gene TRBJ1-4; 8 bases line up with TRBD1. Looked up from germline, CDR1 is DFQATT and CDR2 is SNEGSKA (reference sequence). CDR3 length equals 15 residues. With V trimmed by 1 base and J by 4 bases, 5 bases remained unmatched. CDR3 DNA sequence: TGCAGTGCTAGAGGCGGGACAGGAGATAATGAAAAACTGTTTTTT. Translation: CSARGGTGDNEKLFF.

The gene calls are TRBV11-1 and TRBJ1-1; 7 bases align to TRBD1. The trim removed 2 bases at V and 4 bases at J, leaving 7 bases unmatched. Germline CDR1 and CDR2: SGHAT and FQDESV (reference sequence). The CDR3 runs 15 residues. The CDR3 region has the DNA TGTGCCAGCAGCTTAATCCAGGGGGTCGGCACTGAAGCTTTCTTT. It is translated as CASSLIQGVGTEAFF.

The rearrangement links TRBV29-1 to TRBJ1-1; perhaps TRBD1 as D (6 bases). Germline assignment: CDR1 SQVTM and CDR2 ANQGSEA. V was clipped by 4 bases and J by 3 bases, with 12 bases between them. The CDR3 loop spans 13 amino acids. The DNA for the CDR3 is TGCAGCGTTGCCCGGGGGCTGGACACTGAAGCTTTCTTT. Its protein product is CSVARGLDTEAFF.

This rearrangement joins TRBV20-1 to TRBJ2-5; 13 nucleotides match TRBD2. The CDR3 contains 15 residues. J lost 6 bases, V lost 6 bases, and 10 bases had no gene match. The germline V gene has CDR1 DFQATT and CDR2 SNEGSKA (reference sequence). The CDR3 DNA reads TGCAGTGCCCCACCTACTAGCGGGGGGGGAAAGACCCAGTACTTC. Its protein product is CSAPPTSGGGKTQYF.

The V call is TRBV12-3 or TRBV12-4, the J call TRBJ2-1; 7 bases are shared with TRBD2. The CDR3 is 16 residues long. V was pared by 11 bases and J by 0 bases, with 13 bases of the junction left unmatched. In DNA, the CDR3 is TGTGCCTCATTTGGCGGAGCGGGAAACTCCTACAATGAGCAGTTCTTC. Amino acid sequence: CASFGGAGNSYNEQFF.

The chain employs TRBV6-8 and TRBJ1-5, with D perhaps TRBD1 (6 bases). In germline, CDR1 is MNHGY, CDR2 SAAAGT. This CDR3 region has 16 residues. The ends were cut back, 6 bases at V and 3 bases at J, with 18 bases in the middle. CDR3 in DNA: TGTGCCAGCAGCTCAAGACAGGAAGGGAACAATCAGCCCCAGCATTTT. As protein: CASSSRQEGNNQPQHF.